Sequencing of this TCR beta chain was carried out in a study of identical twins. CDR3 length: 13 residues. Germline V CDR1 and CDR2: DFQATT, SNEGSKA (reference sequence). The ends were cut back, 1 base at V and 3 bases at J, with 9 bases in the middle. TCRdb re-analysed the 5' RACE reads in MiXCR, keeping a single row per CDR3 protein. The table includes hundreds of thousands of distinct CDR3 sequences, approximately 6.1% detected once. Source material: naive T cells sorted from blood. The receptor comes from a man younger than 35 in good health. The rearrangement links TRBV20-1 to TRBJ2-5; the D is unclear. The CDR3 sequence: CSARVIVKETQYF. The CDR3, as DNA: TGCAGTGCTAGAGTAATAGTAAAAGAGACCCAGTACTTC.